A selection of T cell receptor beta chains follows, all from one sample in a study of T cells after yellow fever vaccination. TCRdb itself ran the 5' RACE reads through MiXCR, one entry per CDR3 protein. The sample includes 200,000 to 250,000 distinct CDR3 sequences, 3% to 3.5% seen only once; the top ten take approximately 3%. The specimen comprised CD4+ T cells sorted from PBMCs, sampled 10 days after the yellow fever booster vaccination. The receptors come from a man younger than 35 who received the YFV17D yellow fever vaccine. The CDR3 runs from the conserved cysteine through the conserved F or W. Fields, in order: J gene, CDR3 length, clone size, D gene, V gene, CDR3 DNA, CDR3 protein. A D gene is named only where the DNA matches it firmly. Only some rows state a clone size, as once, few, many or a class for expanded clones.

>TRBJ1-2|12|few|NA|TRBV7-9
TGTGCCAGCAGCCTGATCACGGATGGCTACACCTTC
CASSLITDGYTF
>TRBJ2-3|13|many|NA|TRBV24-1
TGTGCCACCGGGCCGAGCGGCACAGATACGCAGTATTTT
CATGPSGTDTQYF
>TRBJ1-2|13|NA|NA|TRBV12-3/TRBV12-4
TGTGCCAGCAGTTTAGGGGATCACTATGGCTACACCTTC
CASSLGDHYGYTF
>TRBJ1-5|13|NA|NA|TRBV29-1
TGCAGCGTGGCGGCGGGTTTAGATCAGCCCCAGCATTTT
CSVAAGLDQPQHF
>TRBJ1-3|15|few|NA|TRBV6-5
TGTGCCAGCAGTTACGGGGCGTTCCCTGGAAACACCATATATTTT
CASSYGAFPGNTIYF
>TRBJ1-2|17|many|TRBD1|TRBV12-3/TRBV12-4
TGTGCCAGCAGTCCCGCCGGGACAGTAGTCTCCATCTCTGGCTACACCTTC
CASSPAGTVVSISGYTF
>TRBJ2-7|14|few|NA|TRBV5-6
TGTGCCAGCAGCTACACGGGCAGGGGTAACGAGCAGTACTTC
CASSYTGRGNEQYF
>TRBJ2-3|13|NA|NA|TRBV11-2
TGTGCCAGCAACGAGGTTAGGACAGATACGCAGTATTTT
CASNEVRTDTQYF
>TRBJ2-2|16|few|NA|TRBV9
TGTGCCAGCAGCGTAGACCCTTTCATCAACACCGGGGAGCTGTTTTTT
CASSVDPFINTGELFF
>TRBJ2-3|14|many|NA|TRBV2
TGTGCCAGCAGTGAAGCGCCGATCCGGGATACGCAGTATTTT
CASSEAPIRDTQYF
>TRBJ2-3|15|few|TRBD2|TRBV3-1
TGTGCCAGCAGCTCAACCCGGACTAGACGAAATACGCAGTATTTT
CASSSTRTRRNTQYF
>TRBJ2-5|13|many|NA|TRBV20-1
TGCAGTGCCGGTCGGAGGGGTGGAGAGACCCAGTACTTC
CSAGRRGGETQYF
>TRBJ2-1|15|many|TRBD2|TRBV20-1
TGCAGTGCTAGCCACTCGACTAGCGGGGGGACTGAGCAGTTCTTC
CSASHSTSGGTEQFF
>TRBJ1-4|17|NA|TRBD1|TRBV10-1
TGCGCCAGCACCGACACCGGGACAGGGAAGGGGAATGAAAAACTGTTTTTT
CASTDTGTGKGNEKLFF
>TRBJ2-1|16|NA|NA|TRBV7-9
TGTGCCAGCAGCCTCTTGCCCGGAACGTCTACGGATGAGCAGTTCTTC
CASSLLPGTSTDEQFF
>TRBJ2-3|16|NA|TRBD2|TRBV4-2
TGTGCCAGCACCCCCAGGAGAGCGGGGAGCACAGATACGCAGTATTTT
CASTPRRAGSTDTQYF
>TRBJ2-3|14|many|TRBD2|TRBV7-2
TGTGCCAGCAGCTTCGGGACTATCACAGATACGCAGTATTTT
CASSFGTITDTQYF
>TRBJ1-3|16|NA|TRBD1|TRBV12-3/TRBV12-4
TGTGCCAGCAGTTTGACAGGGGAACCCTCTGGAAACACCATATATTTT
CASSLTGEPSGNTIYF
>TRBJ2-1|18|few|TRBD1|TRBV5-6
TGTGCCAGCAGCTCTGGGATTTACGGCAGGGGGTTGAACAATGAGCAGTTCTTC
CASSSGIYGRGLNNEQFF
>TRBJ2-2|16|NA|NA|TRBV2
TGTGCCAGCAGTGTTTCTGGGCCTCGGGCCACCGGGGAGCTGTTTTTT
CASSVSGPRATGELFF
>TRBJ1-2|13|NA|NA|TRBV15
TGTGCCACCAGCAGAGCCGGGACCTATGGCTACACCTTC
CATSRAGTYGYTF
>TRBJ1-1|11|many|NA|TRBV7-9
TGTGCCAGCAGCTTACAGGGCGAAGCTTTCTTT
CASSLQGEAFF
>TRBJ1-1|13|many|NA|TRBV6-2/TRBV6-3
TGTGCCACCACGGGACACCTAAACACTGAAGCTTTCTTT
CATTGHLNTEAFF
>TRBJ2-2|14|few|TRBD1|TRBV6-5
TGTGCCAGCGGCGACAGGGGCTACACCGGGGAGCTGTTTTTT
CASGDRGYTGELFF
>TRBJ1-2|13|many|TRBD1|TRBV12-3/TRBV12-4
TGTGCCAGCAGTTCAGGGGGCGGCTATGGCTACACCTTC
CASSSGGGYGYTF
>TRBJ2-5|14|many|NA|TRBV5-1
TGCGCCAGCAGCTTGATGCCGGACCAAGAGACCCAGTACTTC
CASSLMPDQETQYF
>TRBJ1-5|14|few|NA|TRBV2
TGTGCCAGCAAACCGGGGATACGCAATCAGCCCCAGCATTTT
CASKPGIRNQPQHF
>TRBJ1-6|16|few|NA|TRBV5-5
TGTGCCAGCAGCGGGACACTAAGCTCCTATAATTCACCCCTCCACTTT
CASSGTLSSYNSPLHF
>TRBJ2-5|15|few|TRBD2|TRBV15
TGTGCCACCAGCAGAGATAGGGTAGCGGGGGAGACCCAGTACTTC
CATSRDRVAGETQYF
>TRBJ1-2|11|NA|NA|TRBV12-3/TRBV12-4
TGTGCCAGCAGTGGCCGCGGGGTGGTCACCTTC
CASSGRGVVTF
>TRBJ1-4|13|many|NA|TRBV4-3
TGCGCCAGCAGCCGGCTCGGGCTTGAAAAACTGTTTTTT
CASSRLGLEKLFF
>TRBJ2-2|14|few|NA|TRBV5-1
TGCGCCAGCAGCCCGGTCGGGAATCCCGGGGAGCTGTTTTTT
CASSPVGNPGELFF
>TRBJ2-1|16|many|NA|TRBV5-4
TGTGCCAGCAGCTCTCCCTGGAGAAGGGCTGGGGGTGAGCAGTTCTTC
CASSSPWRRAGGEQFF
>TRBJ1-6|16|many|TRBD1|TRBV6-5
TGTGCCAGCAGTTACTCTTCCGCAGGGGGCTTTTCACCCCTCCACTTT
CASSYSSAGGFSPLHF
>TRBJ1-2|13|many|TRBD1|TRBV2
TGTGCCAGCAGCCCACAGGGGACAGGTGGCTACACCTTC
CASSPQGTGGYTF
>TRBJ2-3|16|NA|TRBD2|TRBV5-1
TGCGCCAGCAGCGGTTTCGGGGGGGCGAGCACAGATACGCAGTATTTT
CASSGFGGASTDTQYF
>TRBJ1-1|15|many|NA|TRBV12-3/TRBV12-4
TGTGCCAGTTATCTCTCAGGGAGGCAGATTAGTGAGGCTTTCTTT
CASYLSGRQISEAFF
>TRBJ1-1|16|many|NA|TRBV20-1
TGCAGTGCTAGAGATGTTAGGGGGGGAGGTGGCACTGAAGCTTTCTTT
CSARDVRGGGGTEAFF
>TRBJ2-1|14|few|NA|TRBV20-1
TGCAGTGCTAATAGCGGTGCCTCCTACAATGAGCAGTTCTTC
CSANSGASYNEQFF
>TRBJ2-6|15|few|NA|TRBV7-2
TGTGCCAGCCTCGGCGGCAAATCTGGGGCCAACGTCCTGACTTTC
CASLGGKSGANVLTF
>TRBJ2-3|15|many|NA|TRBV7-6
TGTGCCAGCAGCCTCCGAGGGTCGCGCACAGATACGCAGTATTTT
CASSLRGSRTDTQYF
>TRBJ1-1|14|NA|TRBD1|TRBV15
TGTGCCACCAGCGTCGACAGGGGGAGGACTGAAGCTTTCTTT
CATSVDRGRTEAFF